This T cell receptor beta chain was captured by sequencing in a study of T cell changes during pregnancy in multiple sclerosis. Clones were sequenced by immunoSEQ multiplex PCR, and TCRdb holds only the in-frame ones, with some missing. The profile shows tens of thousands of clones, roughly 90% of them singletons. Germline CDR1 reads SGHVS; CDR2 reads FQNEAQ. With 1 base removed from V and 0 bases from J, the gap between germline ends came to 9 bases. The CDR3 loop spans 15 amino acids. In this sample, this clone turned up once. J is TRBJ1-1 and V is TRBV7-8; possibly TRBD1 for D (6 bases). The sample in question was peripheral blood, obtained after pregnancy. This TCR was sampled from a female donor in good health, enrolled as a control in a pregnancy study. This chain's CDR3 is CASSLGGGLNTEAFF. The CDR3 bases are TGTGCCAGCAGCTTAGGAGGGGGATTGAACACTGAAGCTTTCTTT.